This T cell receptor (beta chain) was identified during a study of T-cell reconstitution after alpha-beta-depleted transplantation in children. Preparation of the TCRbeta library used unique molecular identifiers. MiXCR was run by TCRdb on the PCR reads, yielding one entry per CDR3 protein. The sample shows over 85,000 distinct CDR3 sequences, approximately 10% of them seen only once. This clonotype was detected ten times or more. The CDR3 covers 13 residues. CDR1 is DFQATT and CDR2 is SNEGSKA in the germline V gene (reference sequence). The ends lost 3 bases at V and 5 bases at J; junction bases unmatched: 6.

The chain employs TRBV20-1 and TRBJ1-1; 7 bases map to TRBD1. This TCR was sampled from a human donor who donated a stem cell graft to a child with acute lymphoblastic leukemia. The sample consisted of PBMCs from the stem cell graft donor, taken from the stem cell graft. The CDR3 loop is CSARKDRTTEAFF. DNA for the CDR3: TGCAGTGCTAGGAAGGACAGGACAACTGAAGCTTTCTTT.